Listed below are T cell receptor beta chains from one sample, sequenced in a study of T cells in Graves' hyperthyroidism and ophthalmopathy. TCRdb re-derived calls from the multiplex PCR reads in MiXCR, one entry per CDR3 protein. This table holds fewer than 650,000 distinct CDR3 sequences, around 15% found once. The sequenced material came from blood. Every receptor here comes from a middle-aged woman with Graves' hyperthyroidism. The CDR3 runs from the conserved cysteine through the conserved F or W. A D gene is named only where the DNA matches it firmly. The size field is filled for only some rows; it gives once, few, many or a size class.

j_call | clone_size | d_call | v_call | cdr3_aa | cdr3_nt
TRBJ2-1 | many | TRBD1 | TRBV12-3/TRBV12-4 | CASRHGQGKFF | TGTGCCAGCAGACACGGACAGGGGAAGTTCTTC
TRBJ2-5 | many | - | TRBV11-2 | CASSLRLFQETQYF | TGTGCCAGCAGCTTACGGTTATTCCAAGAGACCCAGTACTTC
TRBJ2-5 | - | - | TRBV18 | CASSPQGLGQGTQYF | TGTGCCAGCTCACCACAGGGACTGGGCCAAGGGACCCAGTACTTC
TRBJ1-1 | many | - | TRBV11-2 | CASSLAGALNTEAFF | TGTGCCAGCAGCTTAGCCGGGGCGTTGAACACTGAAGCTTTCTTT
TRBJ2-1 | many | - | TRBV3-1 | CASSQLPTEQFF | TGTGCCAGCAGCCAACTACCGACTGAGCAGTTCTTC
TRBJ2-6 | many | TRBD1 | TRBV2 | CASSESGTASGANVLTF | TGTGCCAGCAGTGAATCAGGGACAGCCTCTGGGGCCAACGTCCTGACTTTC
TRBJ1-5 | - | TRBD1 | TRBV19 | CASSTPTGTGGSQPQHF | TGTGCCAGTAGTACACCAACCGGGACAGGGGGCAGTCAGCCCCAGCATTTT
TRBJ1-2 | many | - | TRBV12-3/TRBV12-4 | CASSFDTGGGPYGYTF | TGTGCCAGCAGTTTCGACACCGGGGGAGGACCGTATGGCTACACCTTC
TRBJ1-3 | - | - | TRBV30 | CAWSLSGNTIYF | TGTGCCTGGAGTCTCTCTGGAAACACCATATATTTT
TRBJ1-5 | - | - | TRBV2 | CASSEEAALNQPQHF | TGTGCCAGCAGCGAAGAGGCTGCTCTCAATCAGCCCCAGCATTTT
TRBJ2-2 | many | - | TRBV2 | CASTRGFANTGELFF | TGTGCCAGCACGAGGGGATTCGCGAACACCGGGGAGCTGTTTTTT
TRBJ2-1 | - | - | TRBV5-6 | CASSLPPPNSNEQFF | TGTGCCAGCAGCTTGCCTCCTCCCAATTCGAATGAGCAGTTCTTC
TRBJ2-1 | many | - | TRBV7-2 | CASSFLGSYNEQFF | TGTGCCAGCAGCTTTTTGGGCTCCTACAATGAGCAGTTCTTC
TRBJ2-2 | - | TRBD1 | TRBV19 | CASSISAGGFGTGELFF | TGTGCCAGTAGTATATCCGCAGGGGGCTTTGGCACCGGGGAGCTGTTTTTT
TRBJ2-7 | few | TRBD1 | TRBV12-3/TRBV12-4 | CASRGRGKTYEQYF | TGTGCCAGCAGGGGCAGGGGGAAAACCTACGAGCAGTACTTC
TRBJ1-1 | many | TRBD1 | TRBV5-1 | CASSPTGQYEAFF | TGCGCCAGCAGCCCAACGGGACAGTATGAAGCTTTCTTT
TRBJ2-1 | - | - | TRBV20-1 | CSAKYHEQFF | TGCAGTGCAAAGTACCATGAGCAGTTCTTC